The 30 T cell receptor beta chains presented below share a single source sample, sequenced in a study of tumor-infiltrating lymphocytes in primary liver carcinoma. Production of TCR beta cDNA used around 460 ng total RNA together with a constant-region primer. Three-round nested multiplex PCR performed with slightly modified ARM-PCR produced the TCR beta libraries. For approximately 11 cycles apiece, the opening two PCR rounds ran with TRBV1-TRBV30 forward primers and a C-beta reverse primer. MiXCR, run by TCRdb on the multiplex PCR reads, gives a single entry per CDR3 protein. Of over 75,000 distinct CDR3 sequences listed, less than 70% are singletons. Co-extraction of both nucleic acids (RNA and DNA) used about 17-33 mg of unsorted bulk tissue. The source material was tumor-adjacent normal liver tissue. These receptors all come from a man aged 40-50 years with primary liver carcinoma and hepatitis B virus infection.

Concerning this clonotype: One base away lies a much larger clone, so this may be a sequencing read error. The chain employs TRBV4-1 and TRBJ2-3; 7 positions agree with TRBD2. V lost 4 bases to trimming and J lost 1 base; unmatched junction nucleotides: 11. CDR1 is MGHRA, CDR2 YSYEKL, per germline. This CDR3 spans 17 amino acids. This chain's CDR3 is CASSRGRELRGTDTQYF. CDR3 nucleotide sequence: TGCGCCAGCAGCCGTGGGCGGGAGCTCAGAGGCACAGATACGCAGTATTTT.

About this clonotype itself: Likely a read error: the CDR3 ends without its conserved phenylalanine or tryptophan. The DNA is omitted, as the CDR3 cannot be located on it reliably, and the CDR3 follows TCRdb's listing. CDR3 loop: CASSQDLKDPKFL. This chain links TRBV4-2 with TRBJ2-1. The CDR3 is 13 amino acids in total, end residues counted. Germline V gene sequence: CDR1 LGHNA, CDR2 YNFKEQ.

This clonotype was seen a handful of times. The chain joins TRBV7-9 to TRBJ2-4; 8 positions agree with TRBD1. V was pared by 5 bases and J by 0 bases, with 9 bases of the junction left unmatched. The CDR3 covers 17 residues. Germline V CDR1 and CDR2: SEHNR, FQNEAQ (reference sequence). In nucleotides, the CDR3 is TGTGCCAGCAGCACCGAGCAGGGACAGGAAGCCAAAAACATTCAGTACTTC. Amino acids: CASSTEQGQEAKNIQYF.

This clonotype was seen many times. This chain links TRBV6-5 with TRBJ2-1; 9 bases line up with TRBD1. The CDR3 spans 14 residues. In germline, CDR1 is MNHEY, CDR2 SVGAGI. The V segment lost 5 bases and the J segment 10 bases; nucleotides outside the gene matches: 9. The CDR3 nucleotides read TGTGCCAGCAGTCCGGGACAGGGCGGTCAGGAGCAGTTCTTC. Translating gives CASSPGQGGQEQFF.

The chain combines TRBV11-2 with TRBJ2-3; 10 bases are shared with TRBD2. Germline V gene data show CDR1 as SGHAT and CDR2 as FQNNGV. The CDR3 is 17 residues long. This chain's CDR3 is CASCLLIAGGHTDTQYF. In nucleotides, the CDR3 is TGTGCAAGCTGCTTACTCATAGCGGGAGGCCACACAGATACGCAGTATTTT.

There are many counts of this clonotype. This sequence joins TRBV6-5 and TRBJ2-3; 7 positions match TRBD2. This CDR3 is built from 15 residues. V trimming: 2 bases; J trimming: 3 bases; junction bases outside the gene matches: 5. CDR1 is MNHEY and CDR2 is SVGAGI in the germline V gene. The CDR3 bases are TGTGCCAGCAGTTACCGCGGGAGTGAGACAGATACGCAGTATTTT. This encodes CASSYRGSETDTQYF.

Details on this clonotype: At one end, the junction sequence differs from germline, possibly due to a read error. The chain uses TRBV6-1 and TRBJ2-7; TRBD2 aligns across 8 bases. The CDR3 has 14 residues. Per germline, CDR1 MNHNS and CDR2 SASEGT. The CDR3: CANSGGRTSGEQYF. The CDR3 DNA reads as TGTGCCAACAGTGGAGGTCGAACTAGCGGCGAGCAGTACTTC.

Of note for this clonotype: Mismatch with germline at one junction end may stem from a read error. The gene calls are TRBV6-5 and TRBJ2-5; possible D gene TRBD2, 5 bases. This CDR3 contains 14 residues. Germline V CDR1 and CDR2: MNHEY, SVGAGI. The CDR3 loop reads CASSQAVSWETQYF. CDR3 sequence (DNA): TGTGCTAGCAGTCAAGCGGTATCTTGGGAGACCCAGTACTTC.

As regards this clonotype: Relative to the germline gene, one junction end is altered; a read error may explain this. V usage is TRBV13 and J usage is TRBJ2-7, with D tentatively TRBD2 (5 bases). Germline V lookup: CDR1 PRHDT, CDR2 FYEKMQ (reference sequence). This CDR3 is built from 14 residues. CDR3 nucleotide sequence: TGTGCCAACAGCACTTCCGGGATGGTCTACGAGCAGTACTTC. This sequence encodes CANSTSGMVYEQYF.

This clonotype came up many times. V usage is TRBV10-3 and J usage is TRBJ2-6; D is unresolved. The ends were cut back, 5 bases at V and 0 bases at J, with 8 bases in the middle. This CDR3 contains 15 residues. The germline V gene has CDR1 ENHRY and CDR2 SYGVKD. The CDR3 spells CAISQTLSGANVLTF. CDR3 coding DNA: TGTGCCATCAGTCAAACCCTCTCTGGGGCCAACGTCCTGACTTTC.

Notes on this clonotype: Given the absence of the conserved phenylalanine or tryptophan at the CDR3 end, a read error is likely. The V gene is TRBV11-1, the J gene TRBJ2-5, with D perhaps matching TRBD2 (5 bases). The CDR3 has 19 amino acids. CDR1 is SGHAT and CDR2 is FQDESV in the germline V gene (reference sequence). V lost 5 bases and J 1 base, leaving 26 bases between the germline ends. The CDR3 sequence: CASSPPPEDRKDFQETQYI. As DNA, the CDR3 is TGTGCCAGCAGCCCGCCCCCGGAGGATAGGAAGGACTTCCAAGAGACCCAGTACATC.

In its sample, this clonotype was seen a few times. It may be a read error: a sequence one base away is much more abundant. The chain links TRBV29-1 to TRBJ2-1; 10 bases agree with TRBD2. This CDR3 region has 14 residues. J gave up 6 bases and V 6 bases, and 8 bases lay outside the gene matches. Germline CDR1 reads SQVTM; CDR2 reads ANQGSEA. Here the CDR3 DNA reads TGCAGCGTCAGCGGGAGGGCCTCTCCCAATGAGCAGTTCTTC. Its translation: CSVSGRASPNEQFF.

Worth noting for this clonotype: A much larger clone is a single base away; this may be a read error. DNA of the CDR3: TGCAGCGTTGCCGGAGAGACCCAGTGCTTC. Protein sequence: CSVAGETQCF. The gene calls are TRBV29-1 and TRBJ2-5; D ambiguous. Germline CDR1 is SQVTM and CDR2 is ANQGSEA. The CDR3 has 10 residues.

Comments on this clonotype: A single base separates this from a much larger clone, so it may be a read error. V is TRBV14 and J is TRBJ2-1; the D is unclear. The CDR3 loop spans 12 amino acids. Germline CDR1 and CDR2: SGHDN and FVKESK. The CDR3, as DNA: TGTGCCAGCAGCCGGAACTACAGTGAGCAGTTCTTC. This codes for CASSRNYSEQFF.

J is TRBJ2-7 and V is TRBV24-1; 8 bases agree with TRBD2. The J segment lost 6 bases and the V segment lost 12 bases, leaving 9 bases of the junction unmatched. The germline V gene has CDR1 KGHDR and CDR2 SFDVKD. This CDR3 comprises 12 residues. The CDR3 DNA is TGTGCCTCCTCCGCGAGCGGGGGCGAGCAGTACTTC. This gives the protein CASSASGGEQYF.

A word on this clonotype: One end of the junction fails to match germline, which may point to a read error. CDR3 DNA sequence: TGCAGCGTTGCGACCGGGGGTGGTAACAATGAGCCCCAGCATTTT. This codes for CSVATGGGNNEPQHF. The chain carries TRBV29-1 and TRBJ1-5; a possible D gene is TRBD1 (5 bases). Germline loops: CDR1 SQVTM, CDR2 ANQGSEA. CDR3 length equals 15 residues.

This clonotype was recorded at least ten times. The chain carries TRBV6-5 and TRBJ2-2, with D perhaps TRBD1 (7 bases). The CDR3 extends over 17 amino acids. Trimming left V 4 bases short and J 5 bases short, with 20 bases between. Germline loops: CDR1 MNHEY, CDR2 SVGAGI. The CDR3 DNA sequence: TGTGCCAGCAGTTCCCGTTGGAGGGGGCGTAGGACCGGGGAGCTGTTTTTT. Amino acid sequence: CASSSRWRGRRTGELFF.

As for this clonotype: It is likely a read error, because the conserved phenylalanine at the end of the CDR3 is missing. The chain links TRBV29-1 to TRBJ2-5; the match to TRBD1 covers 9 bases. This CDR3 spans 12 amino acids. Trimming cost V 7 bases and J 7 bases; bases outside gene matches: 7. Germline V lookup: CDR1 SQVTM, CDR2 ANQGSEA. The CDR3 reads CSGGDREGTQYL. CDR3 in DNA: TGCAGCGGAGGGGACAGGGAGGGGACCCAGTACTTA.

This clonotype was seen just once. At one end the junction does not follow the germline gene, possibly because of a read error. The J gene is TRBJ2-2, the V gene TRBV14; possibly TRBD2 for D (5 bases). Germline V gene lookup returns CDR1 SGHDN and CDR2 FVKESK. The CDR3 spans 13 residues. In DNA, the CDR3 is TGTGCAAGCAGCCAGCGGACGACCGGGGATCTGTTTTTT. It yields the protein CASSQRTTGDLFF.

The sample holds one count of this clonotype. One junction end disagrees with the germline gene, perhaps due to a read error. The V call is TRBV29-1, the J call TRBJ2-2, with D hard to call. The CDR3 totals 16 residues. Looked up from germline, CDR1 is SQVTM and CDR2 is ANQGSEA. The CDR3 sequence is CNVEDRAVSNTGELFF. The CDR3 DNA sequence: TGCAACGTTGAAGATCGCGCGGTATCGAACACCGGGGAGCTGTTTTTT.

This clonotype was detected many times. The rearrangement joins TRBV6-1 to TRBJ2-3; D possibly corresponds to TRBD2 (7 bases). The CDR3 has 15 amino acids. The germline V gene encodes CDR1 MNHNS and CDR2 SASEGT. V lost 3 bases and J 0 bases, leaving 10 bases between the germline ends. The chain's CDR3 is CASSEGGASTDTQYF. The CDR3 DNA sequence: TGTGCCAGCAGTGAGGGGGGGGCTAGCACAGATACGCAGTATTTT.

On this clonotype itself: The junction departs from the called germline gene at one end, perhaps through a read error. This chain uses TRBV10-3 with TRBJ2-5; D tentatively reads TRBD1 or TRBD2 (5 bases each). Germline V CDR1 and CDR2: ENHRY, SYGVKD. CDR3 length: 12 residues. In nucleotides, the CDR3 is TGTGCCATCGGGACGGGCAAAGAGGCCCAGTACTTC. Protein sequence: CAIGTGKEAQYF.

This clonotype was observed a few times. A much larger clone is a single base away; this may be a read error. V gene TRBV6-1 combines with J gene TRBJ2-7; 7 bases match TRBD2. The CDR3 loop spans 12 amino acids. Germline CDR1 reads MNHNS; CDR2 reads SASEGT. In DNA form, the CDR3 reads TGTGCCAGCAGGCGGGACTACTACGAGCGGTACTTC. It yields the protein CASRRDYYERYF.

Worth noting for this clonotype: The CDR3 does not end in the conserved phenylalanine or tryptophan, so this is likely a read error. The gene calls are TRBV11-2 and TRBJ1-2, with D tentatively TRBD1 (5 bases). Germline lookup yields CDR1 SGHAT and CDR2 FQNNGV. This CDR3 spans 13 amino acids. The CDR3 region has the DNA TGTACCAGCAACTTAAAGGGGAACTATGGCTACACCATC. It is translated as CTSNLKGNYGYTI.

The chain links TRBV28 to TRBJ2-1; the match to TRBD1 covers 11 bases. This CDR3 is 14 amino acids long. V gave up 7 bases and J gave up 9 bases; unmatched junction bases: 8. Germline loops: CDR1 MDHEN, CDR2 SYDVKM. CDR3 bases: TGTGCCAGCATTGCGGACAGGGGGCTTCGTGAGCAGTTCTTC. This gives the protein CASIADRGLREQFF.

This chain uses TRBV6-4 with TRBJ2-7; tentative D call: TRBD2 (6 bases). Trimming took 11 bases from V and 3 from J, leaving 20 bases between them. Germline assignment: CDR1 MRHNA and CDR2 SNTAGT. The CDR3 contains 14 residues. The CDR3 nucleotides are TGTGCCGACAGTATCTCGGCGGGGCACTACGAGCAGTACTTC. As protein: CADSISAGHYEQYF.

Worth noting for this clonotype: This may come from a read error, since a much larger clone is one base off. V usage is TRBV6-6 and J usage is TRBJ1-4; no reliable D call. Germline V gene lookup returns CDR1 MNHNY and CDR2 SVGAGI (reference sequence). This CDR3 comprises 14 residues. The CDR3 DNA reads TGTGCCAGCAGATTAGGAGGAACTAATGAAAAACTGATTTTT. The encoded protein is CASRLGGTNEKLIF.

About this clonotype itself: The junction differs from germline at one of its ends, possibly a read error. The chain carries TRBV4-1 and TRBJ2-1, with no clear D. Germline CDR1 is MGHRA and CDR2 is YSYEKL. The CDR3 covers 13 residues. CDR3 sequence: CANSSSPGSEQFF. In DNA form, the CDR3 reads TGCGCCAACAGCTCCTCCCCTGGGTCGGAGCAGTTCTTC.

The V call is TRBV28, the J call TRBJ1-1; 7 bases agree with TRBD1. In germline, CDR1 is MDHEN, CDR2 SYDVKM. This CDR3 has 14 residues. V lost 7 bases, J lost 12 bases, and 17 bases stayed unmatched. The CDR3 nucleotides read TGTGCCAGCACCCCTTCCGGGACAGCCGCTAATTCTTTCTTT. It encodes CASTPSGTAANSFF.

This chain connects TRBV28 to TRBJ2-7; 7 positions match TRBD1. The CDR3 sequence is 15 residues long. Germline CDR1 and CDR2: MDHEN and SYDVKM. The V segment lost 6 bases and the J segment 2 bases; nucleotides outside the gene matches: 10. The CDR3 sequence is CASRRTGADAYEQYF. The CDR3 DNA sequence: TGTGCCAGCAGACGTACAGGGGCCGATGCCTACGAGCAGTACTTC.